Reported below is one T cell receptor (beta chain). The antigen is not known. This entry belongs to a study of T cell responses to AZD1222 COVID-19 vaccine. Study details: The study pooled second doses at about 4 or about 12 weeks.

The method was immunoSEQ multiplex PCR; TCRdb's version includes in-frame clones alone and lacks a portion of them. The top ten hold approximately 19% of the sample, which has about 150,000 clones, about 88% seen once. Study-wide findings and caveats: Nearly half of spike-specific TCRs reportedly target unmutated variant regions. The study found Spike-specific TCR breadth and depth rose after two AZD1222 doses.

The sequences come from peripheral blood, collected on day 0 of AZD1222 vaccination. The TCR sequence derives from an adult in good health.

The CDR3 sequence is CASSQVAQGANEQYF. The DNA of the CDR3 is TGTGCCAGCAGCCAAGTCGCACAGGGGGCCAACGAGCAGTACTTC. The genes are TRBV3-1 (or the pseudogene TRBV3-2) and TRBJ2-7, with 9 bases identical to TRBD1. Trimming cost V 1 base and J 5 bases; bases outside gene matches: 6. The CDR3 length is 15 residues. Germline V gene lookup returns CDR1 LGHDT and CDR2 YNNKEL (reference sequence).